A single sample gave rise to the 12 T cell receptor beta chains below, sequenced in a study of CD8 T cells in Susac syndrome. After extraction with the RNeasy kit, about 0.5 to 1 ug of the RNA was reverse transcribed using random hexamers. TCRdb recomputed calls from the immunoSEQ multiplex PCR reads with MiXCR, one row per CDR3 protein. Of some 250,000 distinct CDR3 sequences listed, around 96% are singletons. Specimen: CD4+ T cells from PBMCs. The receptors were gathered from a human donor with Susac syndrome.

The chain links TRBV7-9 to TRBJ1-1; D is uncertain. Germline V gives CDR1 SEHNR, CDR2 FQNEAQ (reference sequence). The length of the CDR3 is 12 residues. Trimming shortened V by 1 base and J by 8 bases, and 8 bases separated the two germline ends. Written as DNA, the CDR3 is TGTGCCAGCAGCTTAGGGCTCTCAGAAGCTTTCTTT. Residues: CASSLGLSEAFF.

This chain uses TRBV30 with TRBJ1-3, with 7 bases that match TRBD1. Trimming took 6 bases from V and 5 from J; bases not matched to a gene: 4. CDR1 GTSNPN and CDR2 SVGIG come from the germline V gene (reference sequence). CDR3 length: 12 amino acids. CDR3 sequence reads: CACSGQRNTIYF. CDR3 DNA sequence: TGTGCCTGCTCGGGACAGAGAAACACCATATATTTT.

The J gene is TRBJ1-2, the V gene TRBV30; the D gene is possibly TRBD1 (6 bases). This CDR3 region has 13 residues. The V gene lost 1 base and the J gene lost 4 bases, with 10 bases spanning the gap. CDR1 is GTSNPN and CDR2 is SVGIG in the germline V gene (reference sequence). Here the CDR3 DNA reads TGTGCCTGGAGTGAGGGCAGGGGCTATGGCTACACCTTC. Its protein is CAWSEGRGYGYTF.

CDR3 nucleotides: TGCAGTGCTACCTCCGGGACAACTGATGAAGCTTTCTTT. Amino acids: CSATSGTTDEAFF. The V gene is TRBV20-1, the J gene TRBJ1-1, with TRBD1 as a possible D gene (6 bases). The length of the CDR3 is 13 residues. Trimming took 4 bases from V and 7 from J, leaving 16 bases between them. Germline V gene lookup returns CDR1 DFQATT and CDR2 SNEGSKA (reference sequence).

The chain uses TRBV20-1 and TRBJ2-5; maybe TRBD2 (7 bases). The CDR3 has 18 amino acids. In germline, CDR1 is DFQATT, CDR2 SNEGSKA (reference sequence). Trimming left V 3 bases short and J 4 bases short, with 27 bases between. The CDR3, as DNA: TGCAGTGCTAGCAGGTTTCGCCGGCTCCGGGGAGGGGGAGAGACCCAGTACTTC. It specifies CSASRFRRLRGGGETQYF.

V gene TRBV12-3 or TRBV12-4 combines with J gene TRBJ2-2; D is perhaps TRBD2 (6 bases). CDR3 length equals 15 residues. Deletions cut 7 bases from V and 5 bases from J, with 17 bases between. CDR3: CASINRSRGTGELFF. The CDR3 region has the DNA TGTGCCAGCATTAATAGATCCCGGGGGACCGGGGAGCTGTTTTTT.

Concerning this clonotype: The germline gene is not matched at one end of the junction; a read error may be the cause. This chain uses TRBV6-2 or TRBV6-3 with TRBJ1-1; D unclear. Germline loops: CDR1 MNHEY, CDR2 SVGEGT. CDR3 length: 19 amino acids. CDR3 coding DNA: TGTGCCAGCACTTACCCAGCCGTTGCCAGGTTTAAGTTGGGCACTGAAGCTTTCTTT. Amino acid sequence: CASTYPAVARFKLGTEAFF.

The chain has TRBV6-4 and TRBJ2-5; 8 bases fit TRBD1. Germline trimming cut 2 bases from V and 0 bases from J; bases unmatched to any gene: 8. Germline V lookup: CDR1 MRHNA, CDR2 SNTAGT. This CDR3 is 17 amino acids long. The CDR3 DNA is TGTGCCAGCAGTGACCCGACAGGGGATCTCCACCAAGAGACCCAGTACTTC. It codes for CASSDPTGDLHQETQYF.

The J gene is TRBJ2-3, the V gene TRBV29-1; 10 nucleotides agree with TRBD2. The CDR3 is 16 amino acids. Unmatched junction bases numbered 13, after V lost 4 bases and J lost 6 bases. The germline gives CDR1 SQVTM, CDR2 ANQGSEA. CDR3 DNA sequence: TGCAGCGTTGGTAGACTAGCGGGTGACCCCAGCGATACGCAGTATTTT. Amino acids: CSVGRLAGDPSDTQYF.

This clonotype was seen just once. V gene TRBV20-1 combines with J gene TRBJ2-1; TRBD2 might be the D (5 bases). From germline, CDR1 is DFQATT and CDR2 SNEGSKA (reference sequence). This CDR3 is 16 amino acids long. V gave up 0 bases and J gave up 8 bases, with 20 bases separating them. The CDR3 region has the DNA TGCAGTGCTAGAGATCTTGTAGCCGGACCGCGGGATGAGCAGTTCTTC. Its protein is CSARDLVAGPRDEQFF.

The chain links TRBV5-1 to TRBJ1-1, with no clear D. V gave up 0 bases and J gave up 0 bases, with 6 bases separating them. Germline CDR1 and CDR2: SGHRS and YFSETQ. This CDR3 region has 14 residues. CDR3 loop: CASSLGVMNTEAFF. In nucleotides, the CDR3 is TGCGCCAGCAGCTTGGGGGTTATGAACACTGAAGCTTTCTTT.

The chain combines TRBV9 with TRBJ1-5, with a weak D call TRBD1 (5 bases). The V gene's germline CDR1 is SGDLS and CDR2 YYNGEE. Trimming took 1 base from V and 3 from J, leaving 11 bases between them. CDR3 length: 15 residues. DNA of the CDR3: TGTGCCAGCAGCGTACGGGACGGGATCAATCAGCCCCAGCATTTT. Translating gives CASSVRDGINQPQHF.